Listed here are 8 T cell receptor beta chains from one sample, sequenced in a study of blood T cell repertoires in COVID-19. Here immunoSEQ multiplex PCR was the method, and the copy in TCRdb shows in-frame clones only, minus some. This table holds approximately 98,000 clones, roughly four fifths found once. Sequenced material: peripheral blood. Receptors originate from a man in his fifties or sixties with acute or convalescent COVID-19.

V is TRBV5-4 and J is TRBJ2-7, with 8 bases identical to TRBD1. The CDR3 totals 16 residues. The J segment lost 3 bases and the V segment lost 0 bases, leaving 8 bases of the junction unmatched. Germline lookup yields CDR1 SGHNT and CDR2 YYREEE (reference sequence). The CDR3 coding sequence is TGTGCCAGCAGCTTGGGGGGACAGGCGTTGGGCTACGAGCAGTACTTC. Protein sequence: CASSLGGQALGYEQYF.

CDR3 DNA sequence: TGTGCCAGCTCCCCTCGACAGGACAATCAGCCCCAGCATTTT. It translates to CASSPRQDNQPQHF. The V and J genes are TRBV18 and TRBJ1-5; possible D gene TRBD1, 6 bases. V was clipped by 6 bases and J by 3 bases, with 12 bases between them. From germline, CDR1 is KGHSH and CDR2 LQKENI. This CDR3 is built from 14 residues.

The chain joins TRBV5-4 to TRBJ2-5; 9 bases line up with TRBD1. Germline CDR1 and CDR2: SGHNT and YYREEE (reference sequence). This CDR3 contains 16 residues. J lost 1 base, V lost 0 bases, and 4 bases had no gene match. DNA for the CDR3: TGTGCCAGCAGCTTGGCTACAGGGGGCGTCCAAGAGACCCAGTACTTC. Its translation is CASSLATGGVQETQYF.

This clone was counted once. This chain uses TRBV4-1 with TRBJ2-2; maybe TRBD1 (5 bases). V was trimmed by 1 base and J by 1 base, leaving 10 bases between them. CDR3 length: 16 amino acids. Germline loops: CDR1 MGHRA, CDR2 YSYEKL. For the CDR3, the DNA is TGCGCCAGCAGCCAAGGTCCAACAGGGAACACCGGGGAGCTGTTTTTT. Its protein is CASSQGPTGNTGELFF.

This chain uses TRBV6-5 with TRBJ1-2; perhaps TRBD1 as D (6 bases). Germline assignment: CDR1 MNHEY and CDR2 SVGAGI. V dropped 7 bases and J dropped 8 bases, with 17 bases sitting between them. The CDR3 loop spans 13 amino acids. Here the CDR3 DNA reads TGTGCCAGCACCGAGTGGGGGCATTGGGGCTACACCTTC. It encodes CASTEWGHWGYTF.

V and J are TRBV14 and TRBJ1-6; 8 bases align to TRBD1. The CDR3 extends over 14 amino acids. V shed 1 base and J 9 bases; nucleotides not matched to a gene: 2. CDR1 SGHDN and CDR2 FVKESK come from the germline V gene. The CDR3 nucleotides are TGTGCCAGCAGCCAAGGGACAGGGTCTTCACCCCTCCACTTT. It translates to CASSQGTGSSPLHF.

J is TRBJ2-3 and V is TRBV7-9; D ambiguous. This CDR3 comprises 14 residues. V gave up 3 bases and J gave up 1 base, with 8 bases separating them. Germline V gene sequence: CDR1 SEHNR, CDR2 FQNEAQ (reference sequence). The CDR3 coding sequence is TGTGCCAGCAGCTTGGTGGGCCGCACAGATACGCAGTATTTT. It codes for CASSLVGRTDTQYF.

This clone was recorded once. CDR3: CASSPIYNYGYTF. CDR3 sequence (DNA): TGTGCCAGCAGCCCGATCTATAACTATGGCTACACCTTC. V is TRBV7-9 and J is TRBJ1-2, with D uncertain. The V end lost 5 bases, the J end lost 1 base, and 8 bases lay between the germline ends. Per the germline V gene, CDR1 is SEHNR and CDR2 is FQNEAQ (reference sequence). The CDR3 length is 13 residues.